Presented here are 20 T cell receptor beta chains from one specimen sequenced in a study of early T cells in non-severe SARS-CoV-2 infection. MiXCR, applied by TCRdb to the 5' RACE reads, yields one record per CDR3 protein. The sample yields 70,000 to 95,000 distinct CDR3 sequences, about 15% seen once. The sample consisted of whole blood. Source of these receptors: an adult who was a healthcare worker with PCR-confirmed SARS-CoV-2 infection or an uninfected control (not recorded which).

The chain combines TRBV4-2 with TRBJ1-2; D gene ambiguous. The ends were cut back, 0 bases at V and 0 bases at J, with 8 bases in the middle. Germline V gene sequence: CDR1 LGHNA, CDR2 YNFKEQ. The length of the CDR3 is 15 residues. Here the CDR3 reads CASSQEEEANYGYTF. DNA of the CDR3: TGTGCCAGCAGCCAAGAGGAGGAAGCTAACTATGGCTACACCTTC.

This clonotype was observed at least ten times. The rearrangement links TRBV7-3 to TRBJ1-1, with 7 bases aligning to TRBD1. Germline trimming cut 5 bases from V and 6 bases from J; bases unmatched to any gene: 6. CDR3 size: 13 residues. Germline V gene sequence: CDR1 SGHTA, CDR2 FQGTGA. The CDR3 DNA reads as TGTGCCAGCAGCGAGTGGACAGGCGCTGAAGCTTTCTTT. Protein sequence: CASSEWTGAEAFF. The complete variable domain, with remaining parts taken from reference TRBV7-3 and TRBJ1-1, reads GAGVSQTPSNKVTEKGKYVELRCDPISGHTALYWYRQSLGQGPEFLIYFQGTGAADDSGLPNDRFFAVRPEGSVSTLKIQRTERGDSAVYLCASSEWTGAEAFFGQGTRLTVV.

The chain links TRBV25-1 to TRBJ2-1; D may be TRBD1 or TRBD2 (6 bases each). V dropped 0 bases and J dropped 0 bases, with 9 bases sitting between them. The CDR3 totals 16 residues. Germline V CDR1 and CDR2: MGHDK, SYGVNS. CDR3 sequence (DNA): TGTGCCAGCAGTGAATACGGGGGCAGCTCCTACAATGAGCAGTTCTTC. It specifies CASSEYGGSSYNEQFF.

The chain combines TRBV20-1 with TRBJ2-3, with 9 positions matching TRBD1. The CDR3 runs 14 residues. Trimming at V came to 5 bases and at J to 5 bases, leaving 8 bases not matched to a gene. Germline V gene lookup returns CDR1 DFQATT and CDR2 SNEGSKA (reference sequence). In DNA form, the CDR3 reads TGCAGTGCTTCCGGGACAGGGATCAGAGATACGCAGTATTTT. Protein sequence: CSASGTGIRDTQYF.

The chain recombines TRBV29-1 with TRBJ1-2, with a possible D match to TRBD1 (5 bases). CDR1 is SQVTM and CDR2 is ANQGSEA in the germline V gene. The V end was cut by 4 bases, the J end by 6 bases, with 9 bases between. The CDR3 covers 11 residues. Here the CDR3 DNA reads TGCAGCGTTGGGCAGGGTGATGGCTACACCTTC. This sequence encodes CSVGQGDGYTF.

J is TRBJ1-6 and V is TRBV2; D might be TRBD1 (5 bases). The CDR3 has 15 amino acids. V was trimmed by 7 bases and J by 7 bases, leaving 17 bases between them. Germline lookup yields CDR1 SNHLY and CDR2 FYNNEI. The CDR3 spells CASTLRDSSNSPLHF. CDR3 DNA sequence: TGTGCCAGCACCCTACGGGACTCTTCCAATTCACCCCTCCACTTT.

The CDR3 sequence: CASRQGWGTEAFF. The CDR3 nucleotides are TGCGCCAGCAGACAGGGATGGGGCACTGAAGCTTTCTTT. The chain links TRBV10-2 to TRBJ1-1; TRBD1 is a possible D gene (6 bases). Germline assignment: CDR1 WSHSY and CDR2 SAAADI. The CDR3 sequence is 13 residues long. V shed 6 bases and J shed 4 bases, with 12 bases lying between them.

This clonotype was seen only a few times. An end of the junction differs from the germline gene, which may be a read error. The chain combines TRBV20-1 with TRBJ1-1, with D perhaps TRBD1 (6 bases). CDR1 and CDR2 (germline): DFQATT, SNEGSKA (reference sequence). The CDR3 is 18 amino acids. CDR3 DNA: TGCAGTGCTGGAGATAGGGGGGCAGGGTTTTTCCGGAACACTGAAGCTTTCTTT. Amino acid sequence: CSAGDRGAGFFRNTEAFF.

This clonotype was detected ten times or more. V and J are TRBV11-2 and TRBJ2-7; D is undetermined. In germline, CDR1 is SGHAT, CDR2 FQNNGV. The CDR3 spans 16 residues. Trimming stripped 7 bases from V and 3 bases from J, with 22 bases between. The CDR3 is CASTPSGGPRFYEQYF. CDR3 coding DNA: TGTGCCAGCACCCCGTCCGGTGGACCCAGATTCTACGAGCAGTACTTC. Full variable domain (rest looked up from reference TRBV11-2 and TRBJ2-7): EAGVAQSPRYKIIEKRQSVAFWCNPISGHATLYWYQQILGQGPKLLIQFQNNGVVDDSQLPKDRFSAERLKGVDSTLKIQPAKLEDSAVYLCASTPSGGPRFYEQYFGPGTRLTVT.

Concerning this clonotype itself: The junction differs from germline at one of its ends, possibly a read error. The chain combines TRBV14 with TRBJ2-7, with D hard to call. This CDR3 contains 13 residues. Germline V gene data show CDR1 as SGHDN and CDR2 as FVKESK. CDR3 sequence: CASSQDRASEQYF. CDR3 coding DNA: TGTGCCAGTAGCCAAGATAGGGCCAGCGAGCAGTACTTC.

This chain links TRBV6-6 with TRBJ2-4; 11 nucleotides line up with TRBD1. The V and J ends lost 0 bases and 0 bases, in that order; junction bases with no gene match: 10. Germline lookup yields CDR1 MNHNY and CDR2 SVGAGI (reference sequence). The CDR3 has 20 amino acids. The CDR3 loop reads CASSYSTGTGGSIAKNIQYF. DNA of the CDR3: TGTGCCAGCAGTTACTCAACCGGGACAGGGGGGAGCATAGCCAAAAACATTCAGTACTTC.

In this sample, this clonotype turned up a few times. The chain recombines TRBV29-1 with TRBJ2-1, with unresolved D. Germline loops: CDR1 SQVTM, CDR2 ANQGSEA. Trimming removed 7 bases at V and 5 bases at J, with 12 bases between. The CDR3 spans 12 residues. The CDR3 bases are TGCAGCGCCCGTGGGTTAAACAATGAGCAGTTCTTC. This gives the protein CSARGLNNEQFF.

This clonotype was detected only a few times. This chain connects TRBV3-1 to TRBJ1-2, with D unclear. Between the trimmed V and J ends, which lost 5 bases and 8 bases, there was a span of 24 bases. This CDR3 spans 16 amino acids. CDR1 is LGHDT and CDR2 is YNNKEL in the germline V gene (reference sequence). In nucleotides, the CDR3 is TGTGCCAGCAGCTACACTCTCCGGGAGACCCTTCGAGGCTACACCTTC. Protein: CASSYTLRETLRGYTF.

This clonotype was found a few times. V usage is TRBV5-1 and J usage is TRBJ1-4, with a weak D call TRBD1 (5 bases). There are 15 residues in the CDR3. Trimming cost V 0 bases and J 8 bases, with 14 bases left between them. CDR1 is SGHRS and CDR2 is YFSETQ in the germline V gene. The DNA of the CDR3 is TGCGCCAGCAGCTTGGGGACATCCGGAGGGGAAAAACTGTTTTTT. Residues: CASSLGTSGGEKLFF.

This sequence joins TRBV3-1 and TRBJ1-6, with 9 bases lining up with TRBD1. The CDR3 loop spans 17 amino acids. V trimming: 0 bases; J trimming: 7 bases; junction bases outside the gene matches: 7. CDR1 and CDR2 from the germline V gene are LGHDT and YNNKEL (reference sequence). The CDR3, as DNA: TGTGCCAGCAGCCAAGACCTAAAGGGACAGGGAAATTCACCCCTCCACTTT. Translation gives CASSQDLKGQGNSPLHF. Full variable domain (rest looked up from reference TRBV3-1 and TRBJ1-6): DTAVSQTPKYLVTQMGNDKSIKCEQNLGHDTMYWYKQDSKKFLKIMFSYNNKELIINETVPNRFSPKSPDKAHLNLHINSLELGDSAVYFCASSQDLKGQGNSPLHFGNGTRLTVT.

This clonotype was picked up many times. The chain's CDR3 is CASSGPTSGSFSYNEQFF. CDR3 DNA sequence: TGTGCCAGCAGTGGACCCACTAGCGGGAGCTTCTCCTACAATGAGCAGTTCTTC. J is TRBJ2-1 and V is TRBV25-1; 11 nucleotides match TRBD2. Per germline, CDR1 MGHDK and CDR2 SYGVNS. The CDR3 covers 18 residues. After removal of 4 bases from V and 0 bases from J, the junction contained 8 bases not matched to a gene.

V usage is TRBV5-1 and J usage is TRBJ2-3; D might be TRBD2 (5 bases). There are 14 residues in the CDR3. Per the germline V gene, CDR1 is SGHRS and CDR2 is YFSETQ. V shed 1 base and J shed 4 bases, with 10 bases lying between them. Here the CDR3 DNA reads TGCGCCAGCAGCTTGTTCGGGAATTCAGATACGCAGTATTTT. This codes for CASSLFGNSDTQYF.

This clonotype was seen only a few times. The chain combines TRBV29-1 with TRBJ1-1; no reliable D call. Trimming stripped 5 bases from V and 4 bases from J, with 8 bases between. The germline V gene encodes CDR1 SQVTM and CDR2 ANQGSEA. This CDR3 comprises 11 residues. CDR3 amino acids: CSVLTATEAFF. CDR3 DNA sequence: TGCAGCGTTCTCACAGCCACTGAAGCTTTCTTT.

V gene TRBV18 combines with J gene TRBJ1-5, with a possible D match to TRBD1 (6 bases). The germline gives CDR1 KGHSH, CDR2 LQKENI. The CDR3 runs 15 residues. Trimming shortened V by 4 bases and J by 0 bases, and 10 bases separated the two germline ends. The CDR3 loop reads CASSRDTNSNQPQHF. The DNA of the CDR3 is TGTGCCAGCTCACGGGACACCAATAGCAATCAGCCCCAGCATTTT.

The chain combines TRBV29-1 with TRBJ2-2, with D maybe TRBD2 (5 bases). The germline V gene encodes CDR1 SQVTM and CDR2 ANQGSEA. This CDR3 has 14 residues. The V gene lost 4 bases and the J gene lost 7 bases, with 16 bases spanning the gap. The CDR3 region is CSVVVWELGGELFF. The CDR3 nucleotides are TGCAGCGTTGTTGTATGGGAGCTCGGCGGGGAGCTGTTTTTT.